Given below is one T cell receptor (beta chain) in context. The antigen is not known. This specimen comes from a study of blood T cells in healthy people across ages. Every donor gave 8.5 to 10 milliliters of peripheral blood. V gave up 4 bases and J gave up 7 bases; unmatched junction bases: 14. CDR3 length equals 17 residues. Study-level results: Donor CMV status, an unknown factor, possibly confounded changes in expanded clonotypes. Naive T cell percentage and TCR beta diversity correlated strongly. Diversity was higher, and naive CD4+ cells more numerous, in long-lived donors than in aged donors.

A second roughly 6 to 11 cycle PCR used barcoded and J-beta primers. TCRdb called the 5' RACE reads again in MiXCR, with one record for every CDR3 protein. In the table there are some 730,000 distinct CDR3 sequences, approximately 21% of which are singletons. The sequencing sample was made of blood. The V and J genes are TRBV12-3 or TRBV12-4 and TRBJ2-1; 9 bases line up with TRBD2. The clonotype comes from a man between 65 and 79 years old in good health. DNA for the CDR3: TGTGCCAGCAGTTCCCGGGGGTTAGCGGGAGATCGAAATGAGCAGTTCTTC. Translation gives CASSSRGLAGDRNEQFF.